These 28 T cell receptor beta chains were all obtained from the same sample, sequenced in a study of T-cell reconstitution after alpha-beta-depleted transplantation in children. Unique molecular identifiers featured in how the TCRbeta library was prepared. TCRdb reprocessed the PCR reads via MiXCR and lists one record per CDR3 protein. The data contain about 290,000 distinct CDR3 sequences, around a tenth of them singletons. The source was PBMCs, collected before TCRalphabeta/CD19-depleted stem cell transplant. The receptors here all came from a boy under two years old with acute myeloid leukemia, due to receive a stem cell transplant.

This clonotype appeared many times. J is TRBJ2-2 and V is TRBV5-1; TRBD1 matches 7 bases. CDR3 length: 15 amino acids. Germline-derived CDR1 and CDR2 are SGHRS and YFSETQ. The V gene end was trimmed by 0 bases and the J gene end by 5 bases; junction bases not matched to a gene: 4. The CDR3 spells CASSLVQGWTGELFF. The CDR3 DNA follows: TGCGCCAGCAGCTTGGTACAGGGGTGGACCGGGGAGCTGTTTTTT.

The CDR3 region has the DNA TGCGCCAGCAGCCAAGAAGCCCTCTCCTACGAGCAGTACTTC. This codes for CASSQEALSYEQYF. V and J are TRBV4-3 and TRBJ2-7, with D uncertain. V lost 0 bases and J lost 0, with 6 bases in between. The CDR3 extends over 14 amino acids. CDR1 and CDR2 from the germline V gene are LGHNA and YSLEER.

V and J are TRBV4-2 and TRBJ2-7, with D uncertain. The CDR3 loop spans 15 amino acids. The ends were cut back, 0 bases at V and 0 bases at J, with 9 bases in the middle. The germline V gene has CDR1 LGHNA and CDR2 YNFKEQ. CDR3 DNA sequence: TGTGCCAGCAGCCAAGATTTCGTTACCTCCTACGAGCAGTACTTC. Its protein product is CASSQDFVTSYEQYF.

This clonotype occurred many times. This chain connects TRBV5-1 to TRBJ1-1, with TRBD1 as a possible D gene (6 bases). CDR1 and CDR2 from the germline V gene are SGHRS and YFSETQ. This CDR3 has 16 residues. Trimming took off 0 bases at V and 0 bases at J, with 12 bases between the two ends. The CDR3 loop reads CASSLEQGRVNTEAFF. In nucleotides, the CDR3 is TGCGCCAGCAGCTTGGAACAGGGAAGGGTGAACACTGAAGCTTTCTTT.

This clonotype was counted ten times or more. The chain is built from TRBV5-1 and TRBJ2-3; D call uncertain. Germline V gene sequence: CDR1 SGHRS, CDR2 YFSETQ. This CDR3 contains 15 residues. Between the trimmed V and J ends, which lost 1 base and 2 bases, there was a span of 11 bases. The CDR3 DNA is TGCGCCAGCAGCTTGACTACGGCGGCCACAGATACGCAGTATTTT. Protein product: CASSLTTAATDTQYF.

This clonotype was observed a handful of times. J is TRBJ2-7 and V is TRBV4-2, with 11 nucleotides matching TRBD2. The germline V gene has CDR1 LGHNA and CDR2 YNFKEQ. The CDR3 covers 16 residues. V lost 0 bases and J lost 4; bases outside the gene matches: 5. CDR3 amino acids: CASSQDGTSGGYEQYF. DNA for the CDR3: TGTGCCAGCAGCCAAGACGGGACTAGCGGCGGGTACGAGCAGTACTTC.

Only a few counts were recorded for this clonotype. V is TRBV4-2 and J is TRBJ2-3, with TRBD2 identical over 13 bases. J gave up 1 base and V 3 bases, and 4 bases lay outside the gene matches. The CDR3 length is 17 residues. Germline-derived CDR1 and CDR2 are LGHNA and YNFKEQ. Here the CDR3 reads CASSQETSGRRTDTQYF. CDR3 bases: TGTGCCAGCAGCCAGGAGACTAGCGGGAGGCGCACAGATACGCAGTATTTT.

This clonotype was detected many times. The chain links TRBV29-1 to TRBJ1-1; D not certain. Germline CDR1 SQVTM, CDR2 ANQGSEA. V was pared by 4 bases and J by 0 bases, with 6 bases between. The CDR3 has 12 residues. CDR3 amino acids: CSVANLNTEAFF. Written as DNA, the CDR3 is TGCAGCGTTGCCAATTTGAACACTGAAGCTTTCTTT. Supplemented by reference TRBV29-1 and TRBJ1-1, the full variable domain reads SAVISQKPSRDICQRGTSLTIQCQVDSQVTMMFWYRQQPGQSLTLIATANQGSEATYESGFVIDKFPISRPNLTFSTLTVSNMSPEDSSIYLCSVANLNTEAFFGQGTRLTVV.

The J gene is TRBJ2-3, the V gene TRBV6-1; 9 bases map to TRBD2. Trimming at V came to 5 bases and at J to 2 bases, leaving 8 bases not matched to a gene. From germline, CDR1 is MNHNS and CDR2 SASEGT. CDR3 length equals 16 residues. The DNA for the CDR3 is TGTGCCAGCAGTACCCTAGCGGGGCGTACCACAGATACGCAGTATTTT. Protein sequence: CASSTLAGRTTDTQYF.

This clonotype was seen ten or more times. The chain couples TRBV10-3 to TRBJ2-3; possibly TRBD2 for D (6 bases). Looked up from germline, CDR1 is ENHRY and CDR2 is SYGVKD. The CDR3 has 13 residues. V was clipped by 6 bases and J by 6 bases, with 13 bases between them. In nucleotides, the CDR3 is TGTGCCATCAGCCTCATGGGGAGGGATACGCAGTATTTT. This translates into CAISLMGRDTQYF.

This chain uses TRBV5-6 with TRBJ2-7; 7 bases map to TRBD1. There are 15 residues in the CDR3. J lost 1 base, V lost 1 base, and 5 bases had no gene match. CDR1 is SGHDT, CDR2 YYEEEE, per germline. The CDR3 spells CASSLWPGGSYEQYF. CDR3 DNA: TGTGCCAGCAGCTTGTGGCCAGGGGGTTCCTACGAGCAGTACTTC.

Turning to this clonotype: A much larger clone sits a single nucleotide away, making a read error possible. The gene calls are TRBV12-3 or TRBV12-4 and TRBJ2-6, with D perhaps TRBD2 (5 bases). Between the trimmed V and J ends, which lost 3 bases and 2 bases, there was a span of 11 bases. This CDR3 spans 16 amino acids. The CDR3 sequence: CASSFDYGAGANVLTF. For the CDR3, the DNA is TGTGCCAGCAGTTTCGACTACGGGGCTGGGGCCAACGTCCTGACTTTC.

This clonotype showed up many times. The chain is built from TRBV4-3 and TRBJ1-4; D call uncertain. The CDR3 sequence is 15 residues long. The V gene lost 1 base and the J gene lost 4 bases, with 10 bases spanning the gap. Germline CDR1 reads LGHNA; CDR2 reads YSLEER. The CDR3 nucleotides are TGCGCCAGCAGCCAAGTAGGGCCGCTTAATGAAAAACTGTTTTTT. Amino acids: CASSQVGPLNEKLFF.

V gene TRBV30 combines with J gene TRBJ1-1, with D perhaps TRBD1 (6 bases). Trimming stripped 1 base from V and 7 bases from J, with 13 bases between. The CDR3 consists of 13 residues. Germline CDR1 reads GTSNPN; CDR2 reads SVGIG (reference sequence). The CDR3 DNA reads as TGTGCCTGGAGTGCCGGACAGTTTTTTGAAGCTTTCTTT. Protein: CAWSAGQFFEAFF.

This clonotype came up many times. The chain combines TRBV12-3 or TRBV12-4 with TRBJ2-1; 9 bases are shared with TRBD1. The CDR3 sequence is 12 residues long. Trimming removed 6 bases from V and 15 bases from J; junction bases left unmatched: 9. The CDR3 nucleotides read TGTGCCAGCAGAGATCCGGGACAGGGACCGTTCTTC. Translated, it gives CASRDPGQGPFF.

This clonotype was seen at least ten times. The chain couples TRBV5-1 to TRBJ2-2, with 7 bases aligning to TRBD1. CDR3 length: 14 amino acids. The germline V gene encodes CDR1 SGHRS and CDR2 YFSETQ. With 4 bases clipped from V and 4 bases from J, the junction kept 4 bases outside the gene matches. This chain's CDR3 is CASSTTGFTGELFF. The CDR3, as DNA: TGCGCCAGCAGCACGACAGGGTTCACCGGGGAGCTGTTTTTT.

This sequence joins TRBV6-1 and TRBJ2-7; 9 bases align to TRBD2. Trimming removed 6 bases from V and 3 bases from J; junction bases left unmatched: 3. The germline gives CDR1 MNHNS, CDR2 SASEGT. The CDR3 runs 13 residues. The CDR3 region has the DNA TGTGCCAGCAGGCTAGCGGGATTCTACGAGCAGTACTTC. Translating it yields CASRLAGFYEQYF.

There are many counts of this clonotype. The J gene is TRBJ2-7, the V gene TRBV7-9; 8 positions match TRBD2. CDR3 length equals 14 residues. In germline, CDR1 is SEHNR, CDR2 FQNEAQ (reference sequence). J was trimmed by 7 bases and V by 1 base; bases with no gene match: 6. CDR3 in DNA: TGTGCCAGCAGCTTAGGCGGACTAGCTGGTGAGCAGTACTTC. Its translation is CASSLGGLAGEQYF.

V is TRBV5-4 and J is TRBJ1-5; the D gene is possibly TRBD1 (6 bases). The germline gives CDR1 SGHNT, CDR2 YYREEE (reference sequence). V lost 0 bases and J 0 bases, leaving 16 bases between the germline ends. The CDR3 has 18 amino acids. CDR3 protein: CASSLEGDNFHSNQPQHF. The DNA of the CDR3 is TGTGCCAGCAGCTTGGAGGGGGACAACTTTCATAGCAATCAGCCCCAGCATTTT.

DNA for the CDR3: TGTGCCAGCAGCGCACAGGGAGACTCTGGAAACACCATATATTTT. It translates to CASSAQGDSGNTIYF. The V call is TRBV7-9, the J call TRBJ1-3; TRBD1 is a possible D gene (6 bases). The CDR3 is made up of 15 amino acids. Trimming removed 5 bases from V and 0 bases from J, with 11 bases in between. CDR1 is SEHNR and CDR2 is FQNEAQ in the germline V gene (reference sequence). Combining the CDR3 with reference TRBV7-9 and TRBJ1-3 gives the whole variable domain DTGVSQNPRHKITKRGQNVTFRCDPISEHNRLYWYRQTLGQGPEFLTYFQNEAQLEKSRLLSDRFSAERPKGSFSTLEIQRTEQGDSAMYLCASSAQGDSGNTIYFGEGSWLTVV.

The chain combines TRBV12-3 or TRBV12-4 with TRBJ2-7; the D call may be TRBD1 or TRBD2 (5 bases each). CDR3 length: 14 amino acids. Trimming left V 4 bases short and J 3 bases short, with 13 bases between. The CDR3 DNA reads as TGTGCCAGCAGTTCGGGACCCTGGGGCTACGAGCAGTACTTC. It specifies CASSSGPWGYEQYF.

This clonotype has just a few counts. The rearrangement joins TRBV28 to TRBJ2-7; 8 bases are shared with TRBD1. The CDR3 has 16 amino acids. V lost 2 bases and J lost 2; bases outside the gene matches: 8. CDR1 MDHEN and CDR2 SYDVKM come from the germline V gene. The CDR3 spells CASSLGAPGQAYEQYF. CDR3 bases: TGTGCCAGCAGTTTAGGCGCCCCGGGACAGGCCTACGAGCAGTACTTC.

This clonotype was picked up a small number of times. The chain joins TRBV12-3 or TRBV12-4 to TRBJ2-2, with 11 nucleotides matching TRBD2. V lost 5 bases, J lost 3 bases, and 8 bases stayed unmatched. The length of the CDR3 is 17 residues. CDR3 sequence (DNA): TGTGCCAGCAGTCCGGTAGCGGGAGGGCCAGACACCGGGGAGCTGTTTTTT. The encoded protein is CASSPVAGGPDTGELFF.

This clonotype occurred a few times. V and J are TRBV29-1 and TRBJ2-1; no clear D. Germline values: CDR1 SQVTM, CDR2 ANQGSEA. The ends were cut back, 7 bases at V and 4 bases at J, with 14 bases in the middle. The CDR3 covers 13 residues. The CDR3 DNA is TGCAGCGCCACTTCCGCCCGGTACAATGAGCAGTTCTTC. It is translated as CSATSARYNEQFF.

In this sample, this clonotype is medium-sized. The chain has TRBV19 and TRBJ1-5; TRBD1 might be the D (5 bases). The CDR3 has 13 amino acids. Trimming took 1 base from V and 6 from J, leaving 7 bases between them. Germline CDR1 is LNHDA and CDR2 is SQIVND (reference sequence). CDR3 loop: CASSIVGVQPQHF. CDR3 nucleotides: TGTGCCAGTAGTATAGTGGGGGTTCAGCCCCAGCATTTT.

This clonotype was counted ten times or more. This rearrangement joins TRBV6-5 to TRBJ1-2; 8 bases are shared with TRBD1. The CDR3 runs to 16 residues. V gave up 2 bases and J gave up 8 bases; unmatched junction bases: 13. Germline loops: CDR1 MNHEY, CDR2 SVGAGI. This CDR3 reads CASSYGSGGTKDGYTF. As DNA, the CDR3 is TGTGCCAGCAGTTACGGTTCAGGGGGCACTAAAGACGGCTACACCTTC.

This clonotype was observed many times. This chain connects TRBV5-5 to TRBJ2-1, with D maybe TRBD1 (6 bases). The CDR3 is 15 amino acids. Trimming cost V 0 bases and J 6 bases, with 13 bases left between them. The germline V gene has CDR1 SGHKS and CDR2 YYEKEE (reference sequence). The CDR3 here is CASSLVGQSANEQFF. The CDR3 bases are TGTGCCAGCAGCTTGGTAGGACAGTCGGCCAATGAGCAGTTCTTC.

This clonotype was counted a few times. The chain uses TRBV12-3 or TRBV12-4 and TRBJ2-5, with a tentative D call TRBD2 (6 bases). This CDR3 has 14 residues. Trimming removed 5 bases from V and 5 bases from J, with 15 bases in between. CDR3 nucleotides: TGTGCCAGCAGTCAATCGGGAGAAGACGAGACCCAGTACTTC. It codes for CASSQSGEDETQYF.